A single sample gave rise to the 14 T cell receptor beta chains below, sequenced in a study of blood T cell repertoires in COVID-19. Repertoires were generated with immunoSEQ multiplex PCR, while TCRdb's copy carries only in-frame clones and drops some. The sample lists some 83,000 clones, roughly nine tenths occurring once. Sequenced: peripheral blood. These receptors were collected from a man aged 45-65 years with acute or convalescent COVID-19.

This clone was recorded once. The chain employs TRBV5-1 and TRBJ1-2, with D hard to call. Trimming shortened V by 4 bases and J by 4 bases, and 11 bases separated the two germline ends. The V gene's germline CDR1 is SGHRS and CDR2 YFSETQ. This CDR3 spans 13 amino acids. The CDR3, as DNA: TGCGCCAGCAGCACAGACCAAACCTATGGCTACACCTTC. This sequence encodes CASSTDQTYGYTF.

The chain joins TRBV11-3 to TRBJ2-1, with D possibly matching TRBD2 (5 bases). V was shortened by 3 bases and J by 11 bases, with 14 bases between the two germline ends. The length of the CDR3 is 13 residues. Germline-derived CDR1 and CDR2 are SGHNT and YENEEA. CDR3 nucleotide sequence: TGTGCCAGCAGCTTTGGTGAGGGAATGAAGCAGTTCTTC. Amino acid sequence: CASSFGEGMKQFF.

This sequence joins TRBV2 and TRBJ2-1; TRBD2 aligns across 10 bases. Trimming cost V 5 bases and J 9 bases; bases outside gene matches: 7. In germline, CDR1 is SNHLY, CDR2 FYNNEI. The CDR3 covers 14 residues. As DNA, the CDR3 is TGTGCCAGCAGTACTAGCGGGAAAGGGGGTGAGCAGTTCTTC. This gives the protein CASSTSGKGGEQFF.

This clone has a single count. The chain couples TRBV7-6 to TRBJ2-1; 13 bases align to TRBD2. The CDR3 has 16 amino acids. V shed 1 base and J 4 bases; nucleotides not matched to a gene: 1. Germline V gene lookup returns CDR1 SGHVS and CDR2 FNYEAQ. For the CDR3, the DNA is TGTGCCAGCAGCTTAGGGACTAGCGGGGGATACAATGAGCAGTTCTTC. It yields the protein CASSLGTSGGYNEQFF.

The rearrangement uses TRBV4-1 and TRBJ1-4, with 7 bases aligning to TRBD1. The CDR3 consists of 14 residues. The germline gives CDR1 MGHRA, CDR2 YSYEKL. V trimming: 3 bases; J trimming: 3 bases; junction bases outside the gene matches: 1. CDR3 region: CASSQGQSNEKLFF. The CDR3, as DNA: TGCGCCAGCAGCCAGGGACAGTCTAATGAAAAACTGTTTTTT.

This clone was counted a single time. The rearrangement links TRBV25-1 to TRBJ1-4; D may be TRBD1 (5 bases). V lost 4 bases to trimming and J lost 8 bases, with 14 bases between them. Germline V gives CDR1 MGHDK, CDR2 SYGVNS. The CDR3 length is 14 residues. CDR3 nucleotides: TGTGCCAGCAGTGGGACACCGGTTGGCGAAAAACTGTTTTTT. It codes for CASSGTPVGEKLFF.

This sequence joins TRBV6-5 and TRBJ2-5; 7 bases are shared with TRBD1. Germline V gene data show CDR1 as MNHEY and CDR2 as SVGAGI. V was clipped by 5 bases and J by 2 bases; unmatched bases: 5. The CDR3 has 14 residues. CDR3 sequence reads: CASSKGQIQETQYF. The CDR3 bases are TGTGCCAGCAGTAAGGGACAGATACAAGAGACCCAGTACTTC.

The J gene is TRBJ2-3, the V gene TRBV9, with 12 bases that match TRBD2. Germline V gives CDR1 SGDLS, CDR2 YYNGEE. The CDR3 is 15 residues long. V shed 1 base, J shed 5 bases, and the junction held 2 bases outside the gene matches. In DNA, the CDR3 is TGTGCCAGCAGCGTACTAGCGGGAGGGGAAGATACGCAGTATTTT. Translated: CASSVLAGGEDTQYF.

V and J are TRBV4-3 and TRBJ2-1; TRBD2 is a possible D gene (5 bases). This CDR3 is 16 amino acids long. Germline V CDR1 and CDR2: LGHNA, YSLEER. The V and J ends lost 0 bases and 6 bases respectively, with 15 bases between them. This chain's CDR3 is CASSQDMDIGGNEQFF. The CDR3 region has the DNA TGCGCCAGCAGCCAAGATATGGATATCGGAGGCAATGAGCAGTTCTTC.

J is TRBJ1-2 and V is TRBV14; D perhaps matches TRBD1 (5 bases). The CDR3 extends over 14 amino acids. V was cut by 1 base and J by 8 bases, with 14 bases left in between. Germline CDR1 SGHDN, CDR2 FVKESK. CDR3 region: CASSQGEGVGGYTF. CDR3 bases: TGTGCCAGCAGCCAAGGTGAAGGGGTAGGAGGCTACACCTTC.

The V call is TRBV24-1, the J call TRBJ2-5; 7 nucleotides align to TRBD2. Germline CDR1 is KGHDR and CDR2 is SFDVKD. The CDR3 contains 18 residues. J gave up 2 bases and V 4 bases, and 15 bases lay outside the gene matches. The CDR3 DNA follows: TGTGCCACCAGTGACCCGTCCGGTGGCGGGGGTAAACAAGAGACCCAGTACTTC. Translating it yields CATSDPSGGGGKQETQYF.

The chain links TRBV12-3 or TRBV12-4 to TRBJ1-1, with D maybe TRBD1 (6 bases). This CDR3 is 12 amino acids long. Trimming took 2 bases from V and 5 from J, leaving 6 bases between them. CDR3 protein: CASSLQGTEAFF. The DNA for the CDR3 is TGTGCCAGCAGTTTACAGGGGACTGAAGCTTTCTTT.

V and J are TRBV27 and TRBJ1-2; 8 positions agree with TRBD1. Germline V gene sequence: CDR1 MNHEY, CDR2 SMNVEV (reference sequence). V lost 2 bases, J lost 6 bases, and 5 bases stayed unmatched. CDR3 length: 14 amino acids. This CDR3 reads CASSLGRGQDGYTF. The CDR3 nucleotides read TGTGCCAGCAGTTTAGGCAGGGGGCAGGATGGCTACACCTTC.

This chain joins TRBV21-1 and TRBJ1-5; TRBD1, the table's D call, was not compared with the DNA. TRBV21-1 is an annotated pseudogene. The CDR3 extends over 16 amino acids. In DNA, the CDR3 is TGTGCCAGCAGCGGCCGTACAGAGTATAGCAATCAGCCCCAGCATTTT. It specifies CASSGRTEYSNQPQHF.